The T cell receptor (beta chain) under discussion was sequenced for a study of breast tumors, draining lymph nodes, adjacent tissues. Germline V gives CDR1 DFQATT, CDR2 SNEGSKA (reference sequence). The CDR3 has 12 amino acids. Deletions cut 6 bases from V and 4 bases from J, with 11 bases between. General study findings and limits: Compared with lymph nodes, tumors were less diverse; compared with nontumor tissue, more.

Details on this clonotype: Its antigen is as yet unknown.

TCRdb reprocessed the multiplex PCR reads with MiXCR, giving one entry per CDR3 protein. The table has some 100,000 distinct CDR3 sequences, around 20% seen once. Axillary draining lymph nodes of breast cancer patients supplied the node samples. Sequenced material: axillary lymph node tissue. The gene calls are TRBV20-1 and TRBJ2-3; D gene uncertain. This sequence originates from a female donor with breast cancer. Some clones in this sample may be carry-over from other donors' samples. DNA for the CDR3: TGCAGTGCATATCGTCAGTCAGATACGCAGTATTTT. Translated: CSAYRQSDTQYF.